This T cell receptor beta chain was captured in a study of cytomegalovirus exposure and HLA in healthy donors. General observations from the study: Donors belonging to an Asian-associated ancestry cluster reportedly showed fewer N-insertions in productive TCRs than the approximately 640-donor mean, according to what a later analysis found. Among the CMV-associated chains, three were confirmed in vitro as specific for CMV antigens.

PCR amplification relied on 60 Vbeta primers (plus 13 Jbeta primers). TCRdb's copy holds only in-frame clones and misses some; the assay was immunoSEQ multiplex PCR. The sample carries more than 85,000 clones, about three quarters recorded once. Worth noting for this clone: Its antigen is currently unknown.

The germline gives CDR1 MDHEN, CDR2 SYDVKM. The CDR3 has 15 amino acids. Unmatched junction bases numbered 9, after V lost 5 bases and J lost 2 bases. Healthy donors of bone marrow made up the group. The chain joins TRBV28 to TRBJ2-7; 7 bases are a match to TRBD2. Sequencing was performed on PBMCs. The sequence came from a woman aged 45-59 years in good health and CMV-seropositive. The CDR3 DNA is TGTGCCAGCAGTCCGATTGGGGCGGGAGCCTACGAGCAGTACTTC. It codes for CASSPIGAGAYEQYF.